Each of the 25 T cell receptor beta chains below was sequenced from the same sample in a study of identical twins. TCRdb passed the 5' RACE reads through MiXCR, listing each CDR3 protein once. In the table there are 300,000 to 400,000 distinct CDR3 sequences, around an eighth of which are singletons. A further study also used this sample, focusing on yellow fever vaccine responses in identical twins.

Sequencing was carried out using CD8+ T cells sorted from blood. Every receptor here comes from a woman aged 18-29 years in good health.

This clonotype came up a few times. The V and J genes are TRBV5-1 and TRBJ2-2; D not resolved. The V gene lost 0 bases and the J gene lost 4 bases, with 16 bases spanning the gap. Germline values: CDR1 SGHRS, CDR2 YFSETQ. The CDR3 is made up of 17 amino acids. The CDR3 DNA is TGCGCCAGCAGCTTGGCCACGGCTGCCCTAGTCACCGGGGAGCTGTTTTTT. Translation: CASSLATAALVTGELFF.

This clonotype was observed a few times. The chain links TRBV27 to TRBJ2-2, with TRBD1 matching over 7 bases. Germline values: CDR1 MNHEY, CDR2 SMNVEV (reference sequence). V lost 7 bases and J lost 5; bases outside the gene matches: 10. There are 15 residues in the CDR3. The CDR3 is CASTHGGRGTGELFF. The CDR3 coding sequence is TGTGCCAGCACCCATGGGGGCAGGGGGACCGGGGAGCTGTTTTTT.

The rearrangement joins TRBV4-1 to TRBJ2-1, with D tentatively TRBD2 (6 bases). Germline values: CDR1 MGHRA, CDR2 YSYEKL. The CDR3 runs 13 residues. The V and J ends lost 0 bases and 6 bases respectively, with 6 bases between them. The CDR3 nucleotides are TGCGCCAGCAGCCAAGAGGGACTCAATGAGCAGTTCTTC. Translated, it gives CASSQEGLNEQFF.

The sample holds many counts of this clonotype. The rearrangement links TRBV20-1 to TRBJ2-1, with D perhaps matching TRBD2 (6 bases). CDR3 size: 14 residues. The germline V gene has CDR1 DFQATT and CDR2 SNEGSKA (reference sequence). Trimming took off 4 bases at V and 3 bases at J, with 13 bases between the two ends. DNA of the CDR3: TGCAGTGCTACCCCCGGGACTGGCTACAATGAGCAGTTCTTC. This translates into CSATPGTGYNEQFF.

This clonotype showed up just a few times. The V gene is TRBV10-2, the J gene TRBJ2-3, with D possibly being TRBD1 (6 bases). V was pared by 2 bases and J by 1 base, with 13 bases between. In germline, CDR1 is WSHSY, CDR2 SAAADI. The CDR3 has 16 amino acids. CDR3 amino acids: CASSEGTGIGTDTQYF. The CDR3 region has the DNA TGCGCCAGCAGTGAGGGAACAGGGATTGGCACAGATACGCAGTATTTT.

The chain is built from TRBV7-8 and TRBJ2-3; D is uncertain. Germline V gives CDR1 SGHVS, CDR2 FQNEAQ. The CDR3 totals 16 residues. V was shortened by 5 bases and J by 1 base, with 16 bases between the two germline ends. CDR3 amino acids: CASSGPTPLGTDTQYF. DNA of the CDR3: TGTGCCAGCAGCGGACCGACACCGTTGGGCACAGATACGCAGTATTTT. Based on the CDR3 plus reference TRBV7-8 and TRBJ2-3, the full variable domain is GAGVSQSPRYKVAKRGQDVALRCDPISGHVSLFWYQQALGQGPEFLTYFQNEAQLDKSGLPSDRFFAERPEGSVSTLKIQRTQQEDSAVYLCASSGPTPLGTDTQYFGPGTRLTVL.

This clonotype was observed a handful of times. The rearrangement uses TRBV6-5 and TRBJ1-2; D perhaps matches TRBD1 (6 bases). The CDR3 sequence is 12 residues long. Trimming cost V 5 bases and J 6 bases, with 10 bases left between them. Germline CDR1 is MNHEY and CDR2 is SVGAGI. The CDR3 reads CASSAGDHGYTF. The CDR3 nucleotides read TGTGCCAGCAGTGCAGGGGACCATGGCTACACCTTC.

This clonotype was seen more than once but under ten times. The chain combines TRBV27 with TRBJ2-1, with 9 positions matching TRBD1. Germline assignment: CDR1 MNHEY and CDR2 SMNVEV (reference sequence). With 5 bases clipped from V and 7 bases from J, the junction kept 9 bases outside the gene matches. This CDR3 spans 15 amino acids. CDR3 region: CASSPLSTGGNEQFF. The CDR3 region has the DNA TGTGCCAGCAGTCCCCTCTCGACAGGGGGAAATGAGCAGTTCTTC.

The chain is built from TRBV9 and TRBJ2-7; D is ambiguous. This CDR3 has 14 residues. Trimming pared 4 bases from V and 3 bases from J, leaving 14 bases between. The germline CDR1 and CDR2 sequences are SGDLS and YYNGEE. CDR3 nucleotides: TGTGCCAGCAGCCCACGGCCCCTAGGCTACGAGCAGTACTTC. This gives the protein CASSPRPLGYEQYF.

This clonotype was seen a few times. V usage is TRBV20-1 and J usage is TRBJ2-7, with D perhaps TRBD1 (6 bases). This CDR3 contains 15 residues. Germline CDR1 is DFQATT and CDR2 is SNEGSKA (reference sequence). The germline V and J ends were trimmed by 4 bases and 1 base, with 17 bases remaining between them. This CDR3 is CSATAPGTPSYEQYF. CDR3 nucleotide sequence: TGCAGTGCTACCGCGCCCGGGACACCTTCCTACGAGCAGTACTTC.

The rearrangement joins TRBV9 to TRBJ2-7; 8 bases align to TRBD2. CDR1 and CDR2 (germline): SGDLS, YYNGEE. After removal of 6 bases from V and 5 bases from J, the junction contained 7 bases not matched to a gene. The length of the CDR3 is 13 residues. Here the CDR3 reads CASTPGTRDEQYF. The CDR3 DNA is TGTGCCAGCACCCCCGGGACTAGAGACGAGCAGTACTTC.

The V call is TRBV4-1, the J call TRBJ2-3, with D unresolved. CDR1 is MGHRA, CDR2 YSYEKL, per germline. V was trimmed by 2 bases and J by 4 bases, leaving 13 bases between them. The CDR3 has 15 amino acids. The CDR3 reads CASSQQTPSADTQYF. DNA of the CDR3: TGCGCCAGCAGCCAACAGACCCCCTCCGCAGATACGCAGTATTTT.

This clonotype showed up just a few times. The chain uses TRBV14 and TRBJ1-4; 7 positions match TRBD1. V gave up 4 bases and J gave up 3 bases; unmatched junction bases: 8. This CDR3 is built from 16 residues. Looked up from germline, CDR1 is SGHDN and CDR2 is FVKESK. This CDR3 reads CASSPTGSLPNEKLFF. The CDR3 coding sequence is TGTGCCAGCAGCCCGACAGGGAGTCTGCCTAATGAAAAACTGTTTTTT.

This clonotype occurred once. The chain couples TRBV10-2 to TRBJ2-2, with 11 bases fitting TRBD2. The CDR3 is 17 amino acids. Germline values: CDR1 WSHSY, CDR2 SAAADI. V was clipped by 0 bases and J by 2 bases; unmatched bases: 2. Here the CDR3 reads CASSESTSGGNTGELFF. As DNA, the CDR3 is TGCGCCAGCAGTGAGTCAACTAGCGGGGGAAACACCGGGGAGCTGTTTTTT.

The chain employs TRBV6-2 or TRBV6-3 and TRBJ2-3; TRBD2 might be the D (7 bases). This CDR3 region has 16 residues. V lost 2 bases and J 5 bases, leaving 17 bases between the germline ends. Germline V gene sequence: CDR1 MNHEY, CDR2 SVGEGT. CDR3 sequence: CASSYPRGGGQDTQYF. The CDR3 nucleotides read TGTGCCAGCAGTTACCCTCGGGGCGGGGGACAAGATACGCAGTATTTT.

The CDR3 spells CSARGGSVTGELFF. The DNA of the CDR3 is TGCAGTGCTAGAGGTGGGAGTGTCACCGGGGAGCTGTTTTTT. This chain uses TRBV20-1 with TRBJ2-2, with D possibly TRBD2 on 5 matching bases. V lost 1 base and J lost 4, with 10 bases in between. Germline-derived CDR1 and CDR2 are DFQATT and SNEGSKA (reference sequence). There are 14 residues in the CDR3.

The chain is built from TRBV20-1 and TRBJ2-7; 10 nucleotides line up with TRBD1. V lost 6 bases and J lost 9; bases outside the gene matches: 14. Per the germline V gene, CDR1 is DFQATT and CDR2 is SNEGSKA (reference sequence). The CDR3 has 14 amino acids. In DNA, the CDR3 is TGCAGTGCCAACCGGGACAGGGGATTCTTAGGGCAGTACGTC. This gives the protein CSANRDRGFLGQYV.

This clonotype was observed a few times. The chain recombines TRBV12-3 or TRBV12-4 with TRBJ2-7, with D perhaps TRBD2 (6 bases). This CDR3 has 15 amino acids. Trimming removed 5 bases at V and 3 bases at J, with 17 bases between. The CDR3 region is CASSPTSGGVYEQYF. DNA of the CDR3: TGTGCCAGCAGTCCAACGTCCGGGGGAGTCTACGAGCAGTACTTC.

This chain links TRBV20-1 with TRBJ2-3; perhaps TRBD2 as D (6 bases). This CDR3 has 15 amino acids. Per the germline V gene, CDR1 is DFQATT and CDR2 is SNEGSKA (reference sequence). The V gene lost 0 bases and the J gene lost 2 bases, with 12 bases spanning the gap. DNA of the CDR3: TGCAGTGCTAGAGATTACGGGGGAGACACAGATACGCAGTATTTT. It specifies CSARDYGGDTDTQYF.

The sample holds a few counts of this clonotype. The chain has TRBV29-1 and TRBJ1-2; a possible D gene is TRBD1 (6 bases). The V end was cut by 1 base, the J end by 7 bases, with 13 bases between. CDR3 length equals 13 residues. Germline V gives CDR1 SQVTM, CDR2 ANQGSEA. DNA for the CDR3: TGCAGCGTTGAAGCCGCAGGGGCCCGTGGCTACACCTTC. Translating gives CSVEAAGARGYTF. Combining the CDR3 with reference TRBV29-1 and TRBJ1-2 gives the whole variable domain SAVISQKPSRDICQRGTSLTIQCQVDSQVTMMFWYRQQPGQSLTLIATANQGSEATYESGFVIDKFPISRPNLTFSTLTVSNMSPEDSSIYLCSVEAAGARGYTFGSGTRLTVV.

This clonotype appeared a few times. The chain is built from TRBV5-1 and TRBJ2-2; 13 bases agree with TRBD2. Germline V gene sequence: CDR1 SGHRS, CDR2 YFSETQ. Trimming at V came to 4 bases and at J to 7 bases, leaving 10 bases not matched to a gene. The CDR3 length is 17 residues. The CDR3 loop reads CASSHGLAGDLSGELFF. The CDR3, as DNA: TGCGCCAGCAGCCATGGACTAGCGGGAGACCTTAGCGGGGAGCTGTTTTTT.

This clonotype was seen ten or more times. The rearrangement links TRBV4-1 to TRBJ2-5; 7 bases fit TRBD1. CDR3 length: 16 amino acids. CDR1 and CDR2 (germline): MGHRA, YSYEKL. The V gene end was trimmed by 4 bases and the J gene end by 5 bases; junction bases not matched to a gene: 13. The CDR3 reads CASSPGGPYSEETQYF. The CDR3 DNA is TGCGCCAGCAGCCCAGGGGGACCATACTCCGAGGAGACCCAGTACTTC.

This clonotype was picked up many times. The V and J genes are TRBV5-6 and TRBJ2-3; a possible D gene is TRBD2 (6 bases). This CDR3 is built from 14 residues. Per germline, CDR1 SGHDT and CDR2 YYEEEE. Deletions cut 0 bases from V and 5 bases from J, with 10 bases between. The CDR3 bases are TGTGCCAGCAGCTTGGGGGGGGTGGAAGATACGCAGTATTTT. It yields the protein CASSLGGVEDTQYF.

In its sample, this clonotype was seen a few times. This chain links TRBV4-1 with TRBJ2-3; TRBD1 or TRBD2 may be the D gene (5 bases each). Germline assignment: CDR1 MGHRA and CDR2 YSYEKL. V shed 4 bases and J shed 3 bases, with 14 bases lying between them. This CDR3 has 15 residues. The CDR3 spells CASSPKRDPTDTQYF. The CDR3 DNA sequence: TGCGCCAGCAGCCCGAAGAGGGACCCGACAGATACGCAGTATTTT.

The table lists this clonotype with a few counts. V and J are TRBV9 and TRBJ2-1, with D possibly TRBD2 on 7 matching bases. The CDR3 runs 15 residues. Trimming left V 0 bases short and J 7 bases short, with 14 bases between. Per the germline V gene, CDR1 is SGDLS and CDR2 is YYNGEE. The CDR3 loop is CASSVGGGQGNEQFF. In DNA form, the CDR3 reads TGTGCCAGCAGCGTAGGGGGGGGTCAGGGGAATGAGCAGTTCTTC.